This T cell receptor (beta chain) was recovered during a study of beta chain features in type 1 diabetes (dated by TCRdb to the late 2010s). In the study overall: No differences in mean age, gender distribution, total cell number or subset yield were found between patients and healthy donors. In the study, recently diagnosed type 1 diabetes patients and matched healthy donors were compared on the TCRB repertoires of their sorted circulating CD4+ T cell subsets. Regulatory and stem cell-like memory subsets were isolated from only 8 patients and roughly eight healthy donors, whereas naive and central memory subsets came from all 30 or so donors. Across all samples, some 110,000,000 sorted cells were examined, and cell number per subset correlated strongly with RNA yield. General findings and caveats noted by the study authors: Fewer insertions and more nucleotide deletions at VDJ recombination sites were observed in patients with type 1 diabetes, implying thymic rearrangement abnormalities. Shorter templates might have been favored by PCR, but patient and control samples were amplified and corrected together, so both groups would have been affected equally by any skew. In all four CD4+ subsets, TCRB CDR3 length was moderately but significantly shorter in type 1 diabetes patients. Only small numbers of individuals were included in the HLA sub-analyses, which left unresolved whether HLA type had any influence on TCRB rearrangement. Naive, central memory and regulatory TCRB repertoires appeared to be more similar among patients than among healthy donors. Sequencing cDNA rather than genomic DNA could over-represent highly expressing activated cells, although activation and CD3 levels did not differ between groups.

Each donor gave one peripheral blood draw, roughly 0.12 L on average, collected into heparinised tubes. A BD FACSAria II was used to sort naive, central memory, regulatory and stem cell-like memory CD4+ T cells with a panel that included CD45RO, CCR7, CD25, CD127, CD95 and CD27. All sorted populations exceeded 95% purity. PBMCs were isolated immediately by Lymphoprep density gradient centrifugation and stained directly without culture. So that batch effects would be minimized, each experiment stained and sorted samples in pairs, pairing one healthy donor with one patient. The High Capacity cDNA Reverse Transcription Kit was used to reverse transcribe all of the isolated RNA, meaning that expressed TCRB transcripts were what got sequenced. Deep immunoSEQ sequencing was applied to naive, central memory and regulatory T cell samples, giving an average of about 3.6 million total reads per sample. Sorted cells were lysed in RLT buffer, and RNA was extracted using DNase-treated RNeasy Micro or Mini kits according to cell number. To prevent cross-contamination, each cell subset was processed individually, whereas patient and healthy donor samples were processed jointly. The immunoSEQ multiplex PCR was used to amplify TCRB sequences from cDNA, generating 87-bp fragments that spanned the CDR3 region. Sequencing of the amplicons was performed on the Illumina HiSeq platform. In the original analysis: Synthetic template baselines were used to correct PCR bias computationally, reads within Hamming distance 2 were collapsed, and singletons that could not be merged were discarded. Reads were aligned against IMGT to assign V, D and J genes, CDR3 length and insertions or deletions at six rearrangement sites. Within each subset, clonotype counts were normalized to the number of sorted cells before true diversity and Gini coefficients were calculated with the tcR R package. The overlap coefficient, calculated on TCRB nucleotide sequences, was used to measure repertoire sharing. In its TCRdb copy, this immuneACCESS table keeps in-frame sequences only and misses some clones. Where compared with another copy, unresolved V genes explain less than half of these, and the others have no known cause. V and J calls and clone size are copied from that table; D and trimming were computed from the DNA. A total of 25,000 to 30,000 clones appear in this sample, less than 65% of them only once. The ten largest clones take up 2% to 3% of the sample.

This clone was observed once. The antigen it recognizes is unknown. Base quality data are lacking; no much larger clone is found one base away. CDR1 SQVTM and CDR2 ANQGSEA are derived from the germline V gene. The CDR3 has 14 amino acids, counting the end cysteine and phenylalanine. Just the 42-base CDR3 DNA is kept, in frame starting at base 1. Relative to germline, V is missing 6 bases and J is missing 4 bases, with 7 bases of the junction outside any gene match. The chain links TRBV29-1 with TRBJ2-7, with 12 bases matching TRBD1. This clonotype was obtained from a young woman with type 1 diabetes. Sequenced sample: Tregs from blood. The cell subset or site label for this specimen denotes: regulatory CD4+ T cells. The DNA reads TGCAGCGTCGCCCGGGACAGGGGGCTATACGAGCAGTACTTC. It specifies CSVARDRGLYEQYF.